The entry below gives a single T cell receptor beta chain sequence along with its context. The sample is drawn from a study of shared clonotypes between healthy human individuals. Assay used: immunoSEQ multiplex PCR; TCRdb lists only in-frame clones, some missing. This table has about 1.5 million clones, around 98% appearing once. The V gene end was trimmed by 2 bases and the J gene end by 3 bases; junction bases not matched to a gene: 3. From germline, CDR1 is SGHTA and CDR2 FQGNSA. This CDR3 is built from 15 residues. This TCR derives from a young man in good health. The V and J genes are TRBV7-2 and TRBJ1-3, with 8 bases that match TRBD1. Specimen: naive CD4+ T cells sorted from blood. Subset described: CD45RA+ positively selected. The CDR3 coding sequence is TGTGCCAGCAGCTTATCAGGGGGCCGTGGAAACACCATATATTTT. Protein: CASSLSGGRGNTIYF. Full variable domain (outside the CDR3, taken from reference TRBV7-2 and TRBJ1-3): GAGVSQSPSNKVTEKGKDVELRCDPISGHTALYWYRQSLGQGLEFLIYFQGNSAPDKSGLPSDRFSAERTGGSVSTLTIQRTQQEDSAVYLCASSLSGGRGNTIYFGEGSWLTVV.